This T cell receptor (beta chain) was obtained from a study of blood T cells in healthy people across ages (dated by TCRdb to about 2015). Background on the whole study: In model experiments, template switching captured roughly one uniquely barcoded TCR beta cDNA molecule for every two T cells. To track age-related changes in TCR beta repertoire diversity, the study relied on deep sequencing normalized with unique cDNA molecular identifiers. Donors were grouped into four age groups: young (average roughly 16 years), middle-aged (39), aged (roughly 67) and long-lived (less than 85). For two donors (one aged 18 to 29 and one aged 80 or older), the study analyzed two additional independent replicas of 1 million unique cDNA reads from the same blood draw.

Looking up the germline V gene yields CDR1 SGHRS and CDR2 YFSETQ. The junction carries 17 bases between V and J, which are trimmed by 1 base and 2 bases respectively. There are 17 amino acids in the CDR3, from cysteine to phenylalanine inclusive. The DNA shown is the 51-base CDR3, in frame from base 1. The study at large found these results: Observed TCR beta diversity correlated strongly with the percentage of naive T cells measured by flow cytometry. Observed TCR beta diversity per million T cells fell roughly linearly with age, and a significant reduction was already apparent by age roughly 41. The long-lived group showed more naive CD4+ T cells, fewer expanded clones and increased TCR diversity than the aged group, suggesting age selection. Because profiling used bulk unsorted PBMCs, naive and antigen-experienced compartments could not be compared conclusively. The CMV infection status of donors was not known, potentially confounding age-related changes in expanded clonotypes. Estimates of total diversity from one million sequenced T cells were regarded as lower bounds and underestimates.

Library prep was done by 5' RACE. The instrument given in TCRdb is Illumina HiSeq 2500. A second PCR of roughly 7 to 11 cycles was performed with a sample-barcoded 5' primer and a J-beta primer mix. A template-switch 5' adaptor carrying 12 random nucleotides introduced a unique molecular identifier onto each TCR beta cDNA molecule. Each sample yielded at least 3 million CDR3-containing paired-end reads. The Mint cDNA synthesis kit, primed by a TRBC-specific oligonucleotide, was used to synthesize first-strand cDNA from all RNA. All cDNA was treated with uracil-DNA glycosylase and then went through a first 18-cycle PCR with the universal primers M1SS and BC2_uni_R. Concerning the study's data processing: Each sample was normalized by randomly selecting 1 million high-quality reads, each carrying a distinct molecular identifier. Instead of being binned into consensus sequences, reads with shared molecular identifiers were discarded. CDR3 identification, clonotype clustering and error correction used MiTCR with a Q25 quality threshold and the strictest error-elimination algorithm. A nonparametric unseen species model with Euler transformation was used to estimate a lower bound on total TCR beta diversity. The public reads were quality trimmed at Q25 with fastp and then assembled into clones with MiXCR by TCRdb, keeping productive beta chains. Each entry merges the rows of one CDR3 protein and shows their most common DNA and genes. The V and J calls were not made by the authors but by TCRdb's processing. Counted in this sample were some 940,000 distinct CDR3 sequences; roughly 29% of them appeared once. The ten largest clones take up around 9.6% of the sample.

This clonotype was seen more than once but under ten times. Its target antigen remains unknown. Base qualities are not at hand, and no much larger clone is one base apart. The approximately 39 donors, aged about 6 to 100 years, were systemically healthy Caucasian individuals from Russia. Roughly 9 milliliters of peripheral blood were drawn from each donor into EDTA-treated Vacutainer tubes. PBMCs were isolated by Ficoll-Paque density-gradient centrifugation, with at least 6 million obtained per sample. Total RNA was extracted from PBMCs with Trizol reagent, with at least 5.5 micrograms obtained per sample. For every donor, flow cytometry on a PBMC aliquot measured the percentage of naive CD45RAhigh/CD27high T cells. The sample also formed part of further work on T cells of mothers and their children. That second publication adds: Nine systemically healthy Caucasian individuals, comprising three mothers and their six children, were included as donors. cDNA synthesis used all of the extracted RNA, with approximately 1.4 ug of RNA in each 15 ul reaction. In the second PCR, the M1S primer introduced both the sample barcodes and 2-4 random nucleotides. Each mother yielded over 8 million TCR beta CDR3 reads and each child 2.5 million to 3 million reads. Thymic selection shapes the output of TCR recombination in a similar way in related and unrelated pairs, and inherited differences have a minor effect. Normalized repertoire overlap was always found to be slightly, but never significantly, higher in related mother-child pairs than in unrelated mother-child pairs. No persistent microchimeric T cell clones were detected, at a sensitivity of roughly 99 clones per million clonotypes. To look for features that set related mother-child pairs apart from unrelated individuals, the researchers ran deep NGS to compare the TCR beta repertoires of mothers and children. Mothers averaged roughly 36 +/- 4 years of age and children averaged roughly 11 +/- 4 years. After adapter ligation with NEBNext reagents, the libraries were sequenced on Illumina HiSeq 2000 with 100+100 nt paired-end reads. Mother and child libraries were prepared a month apart and sequenced in separate runs to prevent cross-contamination. Each donor had between about 450,000 and 2,100,000 distinct TCR beta clonotypes identified. Naive TCR beta clonotypes were estimated from low-frequency clonotypes matched to each donor's FACS-determined naive share, without sorting.

The sequenced sample consisted of blood. The sequence was collected from a woman aged 40 to 50 in good health. The rearranged segments are TRBV5-1 and TRBJ2-3; the D gene may be TRBD1 or TRBD2, since each aligns over 5 bases. The CDR3 protein sequence reads: CASSLSPSGGVTDTQYF. At the DNA level, the sequence is TGCGCCAGCAGCTTGTCCCCTTCTGGGGGAGTCACAGATACGCAGTATTTT. With the portions outside the CDR3 filled from the reference TRBV5-1 and TRBJ2-3 genes, the complete variable region becomes KAGVTQTPRYLIKTRGQQVTLSCSPISGHRSVSWYQQTPGQGLQFLFEYFSETQRNKGNFPGRFSGRQFSNSRSEMNVSTLELGDSALYLCASSLSPSGGVTDTQYFGPGTRLTVL.